This entry concerns a single T cell receptor (beta chain). What it binds is unknown. Using constant-segment primers, 5'RACE produced TCR alpha and TCR beta cDNA libraries carrying sample barcodes and UMIs. TCRdb recomputed calls from the 5' RACE reads with MiXCR, one row per CDR3 protein. The top ten hold under 8.5% of the sample, which has hundreds of thousands of distinct CDR3 sequences, about a fifth seen once. This sample was taken from a study of T-cell memory formation after mild COVID-19. Study at large: TCR clusters were mostly confined to one donor each. Study findings and constraints: Clones that shrank (day 15 to 85) were balanced CD4/CD8, whereas later expanders leaned CD4+.

V gave up 5 bases and J gave up 5 bases; unmatched junction bases: 10. The CDR3 contains 15 residues. Germline V gene lookup returns CDR1 MNHEY and CDR2 SVGAGI. The sample comprised PBMCs or a T cell subset sorted from them (not recorded which). The chain carries TRBV6-5 and TRBJ1-1; 8 bases fit TRBD1. The sequence was obtained from an adult woman who had mild COVID-19 (a few samples of this study predate the infection). Cell type and time point are not known. CDR3 amino acids: CASSTGQATGTEAFF. CDR3 coding DNA: TGTGCCAGCAGTACGGGACAGGCCACGGGGACTGAAGCTTTCTTT.